Sequencing of this T cell receptor (beta chain) was carried out in a study of CD8 T cells in ankylosing spondylitis (dated 2017 in TCRdb). At the level of the whole study: To find TCR variants linked to disease, the study profiled T cell receptor beta repertoires in ankylosing spondylitis patients and healthy donors. Peripheral blood samples were taken, and synovial fluid was additionally collected from ankylosing spondylitis patients. In total, the full study cohort was made up of 85 to 140 healthy donors and about two dozen ankylosing spondylitis patients.

On the study overall, not on this receptor specifically: According to the report, matched synovial fluid samples from ankylosing spondylitis patients were significantly enriched for the disease-linked clones. Blood from ankylosing spondylitis patients appeared to be characterized by a TCR beta motif made up of about 8 highly homologous amino acid variants. Some of the motif variants had been reported before in the synovial fluid and blood of reactive arthritis patients, a finding that suggests common disease-initiation mechanisms. A CD8+ phenotype was shown by the disease-linked clones, which were found at relatively low frequencies in peripheral blood.

The CDR3 covers 11 residues, taking in both the cysteine and the phenylalanine. Only the CDR3 part of the read is kept: 33 bases, read in frame from the first base. V loses 1 base, J loses 4 bases, and the germline ends lie 1 base apart. CDR1 is given as LGHNT and CDR2 as FRNRAP, both from the germline V gene. At least ten counts were recorded for this clonotype. There is no known antigen for this receptor. It has no much larger one-base neighbor in the sample; base qualities were not kept. For sequencing, an Illumina HiSeq 2500 was employed. Quantitative 5'-RACE with molecular barcodes was used to prepare TCR beta libraries. The authors processed their data as follows. A new computational method based on a probabilistic model of VDJ rearrangement was used to identify disease-linked TCR variants. TCRdb reprocessed the public reads (quality trimming at Q25 with fastp, clone calling with MiXCR) and kept in-frame beta chains. Every CDR3 protein is listed once, alongside the most common genes and DNA of its rows. For this entry, the V and J calls and clone size follow TCRdb and not the study's own pipeline. Recorded for this sample are 450,000 to 550,000 distinct CDR3 sequences; about 5.2% of them occurred a single time. The ten largest clones capture approximately 4% of the sample.

Material for sequencing was blood, either unsorted or a sorted T cell fraction (not recorded which). This receptor was identified in a male donor with ankylosing spondylitis. Recombination linked TRBV12-5 to TRBJ1-2; the D gene cannot be resolved reliably. This receptor has the CDR3 CASGLGYGYTF. The base sequence is TGTGCTAGTGGTTTGGGCTATGGCTACACCTTC.